This TCR beta chain was obtained from a study of spatial heterogeneity in lung cancer. At the level of the study: Across the raw uncorrected reads, a unique TCR and UMI combination was observed, on average, more than ten times.

V dropped 0 bases and J dropped 5 bases, with 9 bases sitting between them. Germline CDR1 MNHEY, CDR2 SVGEGT. This CDR3 spans 14 amino acids. This clonotype rates as medium-sized (0.01 to 0.1%). Time point meaning: sample taken at primary tumor resection. Tumor, nontumor lung or frozen PBMC supplied whole RNA, sequenced without sorting. Individually, TCR cDNA molecules were each labelled with a unique molecular identifier. TCRdb ran MiXCR on the 5' RACE reads and lists one entry per CDR3 protein. The data contain 3,100 or so distinct CDR3 sequences, around 6.6% of them singletons. The material sequenced was normal lung tissue next to the tumor, taken at surgery. This receptor was taken from a male donor with early-stage non-small cell lung cancer. V is TRBV6-2 or TRBV6-3 and J is TRBJ2-3; D unclear. The CDR3 DNA reads TGTGCCAGCAGTTACTCGGCCTCGAAAGATACGCAGTATTTT. This codes for CASSYSASKDTQYF.